This T cell receptor beta chain was identified in a study of T cell repertoires in cytomegalovirus infection. Study as a whole: Signatures in public TCR beta sequences pointed to both CMV infection and matching HLA type. Study-level results: Ex vivo, HLA-C-restricted CMV-specific TCR beta clonotypes prevailed over the rest of the response. Cumulated frequencies of public TCR beta families served to identify carriers of CMV plus the relevant HLA.

MiXCR was run by TCRdb on the reads, yielding one entry per CDR3 protein. The data show hundreds of thousands of distinct CDR3 sequences, about a sixth seen once. Between the trimmed V and J ends, which lost 7 bases and 3 bases, there was a span of 12 bases. The CDR3 is 13 residues long. The V gene's germline CDR1 is LNHDA and CDR2 SQIVND (reference sequence). Worth noting for this clonotype: No antigen is known for it.

The sequence was obtained from a human donor in good health (CMV status not recorded). Some clones in this sample may be carry-over from other donors' samples. The chain joins TRBV19 to TRBJ1-2; D call uncertain. Sequencing was done on a sample of PBMCs. The CDR3 loop is CASKAGLYYGYTF. The CDR3 nucleotides read TGTGCCAGTAAGGCCGGACTCTACTATGGCTACACCTTC.